The 17 T cell receptor beta chains given below trace back to one sample, sequenced in a study of CD8+ T cells in alopecia areata. Described treatment: oral pan-JAK inhibitor, 5-10 mg twice daily. Investigators isolated RNA and reverse transcribed it into cDNA to act as the sequencing template. Only in-frame clones appear in the TCRdb table, and some are missing; sequencing was by immunoSEQ multiplex PCR. The sample lists 150,000 to 250,000 clones, more than 55% occurring once. Sequencing was performed on CD4+ T cells sorted from blood, taken at week 4, from a patient treated with tofacitinib. These receptors all come from a human donor with alopecia areata.

CDR3 nucleotides: TGCGCCAGCAGCTTGCCGGGACGGAGCTCCTACGAGCAGTACTTC. It translates to CASSLPGRSSYEQYF. The J gene is TRBJ2-7, the V gene TRBV5-1; either TRBD1 or TRBD2 may fit D (5 bases each). Germline V gene sequence: CDR1 SGHRS, CDR2 YFSETQ. This CDR3 is 15 amino acids long. V shed 1 base and J shed 0 bases, with 11 bases lying between them.

This clone has only a few counts. The rearrangement uses TRBV28 and TRBJ2-1; 10 positions agree with TRBD2. V lost 5 bases and J lost 4; bases outside the gene matches: 5. Germline CDR1 reads MDHEN; CDR2 reads SYDVKM. CDR3 size: 15 residues. The CDR3 nucleotides are TGTGCCAGCAGTCGTACTAGCGGGGAGTACAATGAGCAGTTCTTC. Translating gives CASSRTSGEYNEQFF.

This chain connects TRBV30 to TRBJ2-7, with a possible D match to TRBD1 (6 bases). The CDR3 loop spans 14 amino acids. Trimming took off 5 bases at V and 6 bases at J, with 20 bases between the two ends. Germline CDR1 and CDR2: GTSNPN and SVGIG (reference sequence). CDR3: CAWGDGWGLSEQYF. DNA of the CDR3: TGTGCCTGGGGAGACGGATGGGGGCTAAGCGAGCAGTACTTC. The full variable domain, its missing parts supplied by reference TRBV30 and TRBJ2-7, is SQTIHQWPATLVQPVGSPLSLECTVEGTSNPNLYWYRQAAGRGLQLLFYSVGIGQISSEVPQNLSASRPQDRQFILSSKKLLLSDSGFYLCAWGDGWGLSEQYFGPGTRLTVT.

This clone has more than one count but fewer than ten. The rearrangement joins TRBV2 to TRBJ1-5; TRBD1 matches 7 bases. Germline V lookup: CDR1 SNHLY, CDR2 FYNNEI. V gave up 7 bases and J gave up 4 bases; unmatched junction bases: 4. CDR3 length: 13 amino acids. DNA for the CDR3: TGTGCCAGCACTACAGGGGAGAATCAGCCCCAGCATTTT. Translating it yields CASTTGENQPQHF.

This chain uses TRBV5-8 with TRBJ2-4; 10 nucleotides align to TRBD2. CDR1 and CDR2 from the germline V gene are SGHTS and YDEGEE. This CDR3 contains 16 residues. V trimming: 4 bases; J trimming: 0 bases; junction bases outside the gene matches: 4. The CDR3: CASSGRLAGAKNIQYF. The CDR3, as DNA: TGTGCCAGCAGCGGTCGACTAGCGGGAGCCAAAAACATTCAGTACTTC.

V gene TRBV7-8 combines with J gene TRBJ1-1; D remains unclear. Germline CDR1 reads SGHVS; CDR2 reads FQNEAQ. The CDR3 spans 16 residues. Between the trimmed V and J ends, which lost 5 bases and 1 base, there was a span of 17 bases. The CDR3 region is CASSETDLFRNTEAFF. The CDR3 DNA reads TGTGCCAGCAGCGAAACAGACCTCTTTAGGAACACTGAAGCTTTCTTT.

V is TRBV5-4 and J is TRBJ1-1; D not resolved. V was cut by 1 base and J by 5 bases, with 6 bases left in between. This CDR3 has 12 amino acids. Germline V gives CDR1 SGHNT, CDR2 YYREEE (reference sequence). CDR3 bases: TGTGCCAGCAGCTTGACGGGAACTGAAGCTTTCTTT. Its protein is CASSLTGTEAFF.

This clone has more than one count but fewer than ten. The rearrangement links TRBV5-1 to TRBJ2-1, with TRBD2 as a possible D gene (5 bases). The CDR3 runs 13 residues. With 4 bases removed from V and 7 bases from J, the gap between germline ends came to 12 bases. CDR1 is SGHRS, CDR2 YFSETQ, per germline. In DNA form, the CDR3 reads TGCGCCAGCAGCCGGGATGGGGAGAATGAGCAGTTCTTC. Translating it yields CASSRDGENEQFF.

The chain employs TRBV28 and TRBJ2-5; TRBD2 aligns across 13 bases. V dropped 2 bases and J dropped 9; count of bases not matched to a gene: 6. The germline V gene encodes CDR1 MDHEN and CDR2 SYDVKM. The CDR3 covers 15 residues. For the CDR3, the DNA is TGTGCCAGCAGTTTAACTAGCGGGGGGGAGTATTCCCAGTACTTC. Translating it yields CASSLTSGGEYSQYF.

The chain is built from TRBV7-2 and TRBJ2-2, with 9 bases that match TRBD1. This CDR3 comprises 15 residues. Germline CDR1 SGHTA, CDR2 FQGNSA. The ends lost 0 bases at V and 7 bases at J; junction bases unmatched: 3. The CDR3 reads CASSLAQGAGGELFF. DNA for the CDR3: TGTGCCAGCAGCTTAGCACAGGGGGCTGGCGGGGAGCTGTTTTTT.

The J gene is TRBJ2-2, the V gene TRBV30; no firm D call. Germline-derived CDR1 and CDR2 are GTSNPN and SVGIG (reference sequence). Trimming removed 3 bases at V and 5 bases at J, with 10 bases between. The CDR3 consists of 13 residues. This chain's CDR3 is CAWSKIETGELFF. DNA for the CDR3: TGTGCCTGGAGCAAAATAGAAACCGGGGAGCTGTTTTTT.

The rearrangement links TRBV5-4 to TRBJ2-2; D call uncertain. Germline values: CDR1 SGHNT, CDR2 YYREEE (reference sequence). V lost 0 bases to trimming and J lost 4 bases, with 4 bases between them. The CDR3 has 13 residues. The CDR3 DNA reads TGTGCCAGCAGCTTGGACCCCACCGGGGAGCTGTTTTTT. Its translation: CASSLDPTGELFF.

In this sample, this clone turned up a few times. The chain has TRBV29-1 and TRBJ2-2; no clear D. V lost 3 bases and J 0 bases, leaving 5 bases between the germline ends. The CDR3 is 13 residues long. Germline V lookup: CDR1 SQVTM, CDR2 ANQGSEA. The CDR3 reads CSVDYANTGELFF. CDR3 sequence (DNA): TGCAGCGTTGATTACGCGAACACCGGGGAGCTGTTTTTT.

This clone was counted a few times. The rearrangement links TRBV29-1 to TRBJ1-1; TRBD1 agrees at 9 bases. V gave up 6 bases and J gave up 8 bases; unmatched junction bases: 13. The CDR3 has 14 amino acids. From germline, CDR1 is SQVTM and CDR2 ANQGSEA. CDR3 region: CSVGGAFTGGEAFF. The CDR3, as DNA: TGCAGCGTCGGAGGGGCTTTTACAGGGGGCGAAGCTTTCTTT.

The V and J genes are TRBV11-2 and TRBJ2-5; TRBD2 agrees at 10 bases. The J segment lost 4 bases and the V segment lost 5 bases, leaving 4 bases of the junction unmatched. The CDR3 is 14 amino acids. Germline CDR1 and CDR2: SGHAT and FQNNGV. Here the CDR3 reads CASSPGLAVETQYF. DNA for the CDR3: TGTGCCAGCAGCCCAGGACTAGCGGTAGAGACCCAGTACTTC.

The table lists this clone with a few counts. The chain combines TRBV29-1 with TRBJ2-3; D perhaps matches TRBD1 (6 bases). Germline assignment: CDR1 SQVTM and CDR2 ANQGSEA. The CDR3 runs 12 residues. The V end lost 4 bases, the J end lost 5 bases, and 10 bases lay between the germline ends. CDR3 amino acids: CSVAYREDTQYF. In nucleotides, the CDR3 is TGCAGCGTTGCATACAGGGAAGATACGCAGTATTTT.

This chain joins TRBV15 and TRBJ1-5, with no clear D. Trimming stripped 3 bases from V and 3 bases from J, with 9 bases between. Germline V gene lookup returns CDR1 LNHNV and CDR2 YYDKDF (reference sequence). This CDR3 comprises 14 residues. CDR3 loop: CATSRGDNNQPQHF. The CDR3, as DNA: TGTGCCACCAGCAGGGGAGACAACAATCAGCCCCAGCATTTT.